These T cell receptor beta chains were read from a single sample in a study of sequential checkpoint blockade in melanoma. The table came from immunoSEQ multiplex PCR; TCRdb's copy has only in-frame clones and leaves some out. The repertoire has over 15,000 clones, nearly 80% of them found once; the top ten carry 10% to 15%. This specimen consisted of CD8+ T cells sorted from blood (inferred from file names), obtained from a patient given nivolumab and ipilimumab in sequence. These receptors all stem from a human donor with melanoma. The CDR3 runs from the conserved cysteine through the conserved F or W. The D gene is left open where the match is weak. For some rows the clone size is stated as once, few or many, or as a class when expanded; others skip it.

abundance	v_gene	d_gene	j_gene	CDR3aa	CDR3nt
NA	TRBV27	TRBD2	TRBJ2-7	CASKGLAGFYEQYF	TGTGCCTCAAAAGGACTAGCGGGCTTCTACGAGCAGTACTTC
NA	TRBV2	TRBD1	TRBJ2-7	CASSPGTGTRSYEQYF	TGTGCCAGCAGCCCTGGGACAGGCACTCGCTCCTACGAGCAGTACTTC
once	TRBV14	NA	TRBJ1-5	CASSQGRGQPQHF	TGTGCCAGCAGCCAAGGGAGGGGTCAGCCCCAGCATTTT
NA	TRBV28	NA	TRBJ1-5	CATIVWGEGSNQPQHF	TGTGCCACCATCGTTTGGGGGGAAGGTAGCAATCAGCCCCAGCATTTT
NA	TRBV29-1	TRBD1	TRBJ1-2	CSVFQGDYYGYTF	TGCAGCGTTTTCCAGGGGGACTACTATGGCTACACCTTC
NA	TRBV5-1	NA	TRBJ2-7	CASSLGDYEQYF	TGCGCCAGCAGCTTGGGAGACTACGAGCAGTACTTC
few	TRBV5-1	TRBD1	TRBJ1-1	CASSLGTGGFGTEAFF	TGCGCCAGCAGCTTGGGGACAGGGGGCTTTGGCACTGAAGCTTTCTTT
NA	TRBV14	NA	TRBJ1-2	CASSQGGADGYTF	TGTGCCAGCAGCCAAGGTGGAGCCGATGGCTACACCTTC
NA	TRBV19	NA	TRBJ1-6	CASSIGGGTGTNSPLHF	TGTGCCAGTAGTATAGGTGGCGGCACAGGGACAAATTCACCCCTCCACTTT
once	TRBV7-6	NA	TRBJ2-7	CASSLEEGSYEQYF	TGTGCCAGCAGCTTAGAAGAGGGCTCCTACGAGCAGTACTTC
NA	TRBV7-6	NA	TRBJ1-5	CASSPIPLETGYQPQHF	TGTGCCAGCAGCCCCATCCCCTTAGAGACAGGCTATCAGCCCCAGCATTTT
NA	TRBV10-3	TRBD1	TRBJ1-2	CAISESRTGQNYGYTF	TGTGCCATCAGTGAGTCCCGGACAGGACAAAACTATGGCTACACCTTC
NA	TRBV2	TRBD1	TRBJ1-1	CASRARGPTEAFF	TGTGCCAGCAGGGCCAGGGGGCCAACTGAAGCTTTCTTT
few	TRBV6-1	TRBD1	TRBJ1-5	CASSLDRLSGQPQHF	TGTGCCAGCAGCTTGGACAGGCTCAGCGGTCAGCCCCAGCATTTT
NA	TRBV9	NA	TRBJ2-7	CASSPLEDDEQYF	TGTGCCAGCAGCCCCCTGGAGGATGACGAGCAGTACTTC
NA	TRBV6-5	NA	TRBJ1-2	CASSPGARYGYTF	TGTGCCAGCAGTCCCGGAGCCCGCTATGGCTACACCTTC
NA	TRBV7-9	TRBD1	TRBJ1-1	CASSLGLDRAAFF	TGTGCCAGCAGCTTAGGACTGGACAGGGCAGCTTTCTTT
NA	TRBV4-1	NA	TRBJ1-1	CASSQSSGVNTEAFF	TGCGCCAGCAGCCAAAGCAGTGGAGTGAACACTGAAGCTTTCTTT
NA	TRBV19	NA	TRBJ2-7	CASSITQGNEQYF	TGTGCCAGTAGTATAACACAGGGCAACGAGCAGTACTTC
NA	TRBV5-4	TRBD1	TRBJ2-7	CASSPGQGSYEQYF	TGTGCCAGCAGCCCAGGACAGGGATCCTACGAGCAGTACTTC
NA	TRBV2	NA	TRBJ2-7	CASSDRAYEQYF	TGTGCCAGCAGTGATCGCGCCTACGAGCAGTACTTC
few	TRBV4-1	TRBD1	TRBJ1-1	CASSHNRGANTEAFF	TGCGCCAGCAGCCATAACAGGGGAGCGAACACTGAAGCTTTCTTT
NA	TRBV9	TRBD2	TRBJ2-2	CASSSRGGDTGELFF	TGTGCCAGCAGCTCGCGGGGGGGAGACACCGGGGAGCTGTTTTTT
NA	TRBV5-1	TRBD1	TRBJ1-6	CASSSGQGRTYNSPLHF	TGCGCCAGCAGCTCGGGACAGGGGAGGACCTATAATTCACCCCTCCACTTT
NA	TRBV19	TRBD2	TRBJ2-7	CASSIASGESYEQYF	TGTGCCAGTAGTATAGCTAGCGGGGAGTCCTACGAGCAGTACTTC
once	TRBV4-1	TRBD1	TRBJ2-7	CASSQEGQSYEQYF	TGCGCCAGCAGCCAAGAGGGACAGAGCTACGAGCAGTACTTC
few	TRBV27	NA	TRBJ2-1	CASSSPGLNEQFF	TGTGCCAGCAGTTCTCCGGGACTCAATGAGCAGTTCTTC
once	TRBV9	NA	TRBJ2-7	CASSVGRASEQYF	TGTGCCAGCAGCGTAGGGAGGGCCTCCGAGCAGTACTTC
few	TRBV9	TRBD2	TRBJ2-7	CASSVLGRAIDEQYF	TGTGCCAGCAGCGTATTAGGGAGGGCCATCGACGAGCAGTACTTC